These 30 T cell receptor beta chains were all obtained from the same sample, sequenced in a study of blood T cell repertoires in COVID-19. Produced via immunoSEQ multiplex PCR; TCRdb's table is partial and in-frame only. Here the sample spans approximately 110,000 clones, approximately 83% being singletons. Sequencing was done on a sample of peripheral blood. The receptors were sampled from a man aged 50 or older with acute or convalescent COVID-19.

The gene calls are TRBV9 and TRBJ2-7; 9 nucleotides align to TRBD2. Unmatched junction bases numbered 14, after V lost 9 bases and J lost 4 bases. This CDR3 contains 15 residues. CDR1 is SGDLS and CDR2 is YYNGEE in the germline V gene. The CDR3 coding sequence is TGTGCCACCTTATATGGACTAGCGACGAGGTACGAGCAGTACTTC. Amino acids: CATLYGLATRYEQYF.

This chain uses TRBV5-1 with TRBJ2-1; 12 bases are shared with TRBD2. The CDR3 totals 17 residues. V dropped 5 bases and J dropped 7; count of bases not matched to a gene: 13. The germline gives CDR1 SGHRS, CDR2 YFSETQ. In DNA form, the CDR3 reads TGCGCCAGCAGTCCTGGAACGACTAGCGGGAGAGTGAATGAGCAGTTCTTC. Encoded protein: CASSPGTTSGRVNEQFF.

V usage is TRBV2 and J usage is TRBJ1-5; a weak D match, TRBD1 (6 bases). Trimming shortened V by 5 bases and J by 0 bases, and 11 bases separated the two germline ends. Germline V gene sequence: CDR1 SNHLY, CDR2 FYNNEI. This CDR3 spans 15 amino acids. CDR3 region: CASSPGHYSNQPQHF. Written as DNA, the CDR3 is TGTGCCAGCAGTCCGGGACATTATAGCAATCAGCCCCAGCATTTT.

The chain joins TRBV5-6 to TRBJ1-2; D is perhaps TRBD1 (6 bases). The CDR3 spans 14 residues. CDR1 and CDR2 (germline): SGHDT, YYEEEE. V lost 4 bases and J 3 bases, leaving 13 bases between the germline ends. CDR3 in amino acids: CASSPAGADYGYTF. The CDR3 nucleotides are TGTGCCAGCAGCCCGGCAGGGGCGGACTATGGCTACACCTTC.

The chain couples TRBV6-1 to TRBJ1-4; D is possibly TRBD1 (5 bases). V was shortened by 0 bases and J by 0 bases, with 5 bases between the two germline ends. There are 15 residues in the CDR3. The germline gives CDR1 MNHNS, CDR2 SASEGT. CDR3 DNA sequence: TGTGCCAGCAGTGAAGCGACAGCAACTAATGAAAAACTGTTTTTT. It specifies CASSEATATNEKLFF.

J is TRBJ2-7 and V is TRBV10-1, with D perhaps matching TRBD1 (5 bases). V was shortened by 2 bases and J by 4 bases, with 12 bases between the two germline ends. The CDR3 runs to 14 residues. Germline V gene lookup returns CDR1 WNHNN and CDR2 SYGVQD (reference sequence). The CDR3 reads CASSEGVGPYEQYF. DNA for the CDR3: TGCGCCAGCAGTGAGGGGGTGGGGCCTTACGAGCAGTACTTC.

In DNA form, the CDR3 reads TGTGCCAGCAGTGAGGGGACTAGCGGCACAGATACGCAGTATTTT. Its protein is CASSEGTSGTDTQYF. This chain connects TRBV6-4 to TRBJ2-3; the match to TRBD2 covers 10 bases. The CDR3 has 15 residues. Looked up from germline, CDR1 is MRHNA and CDR2 is SNTAGT. Unmatched junction bases numbered 1, after V lost 3 bases and J lost 1 base.

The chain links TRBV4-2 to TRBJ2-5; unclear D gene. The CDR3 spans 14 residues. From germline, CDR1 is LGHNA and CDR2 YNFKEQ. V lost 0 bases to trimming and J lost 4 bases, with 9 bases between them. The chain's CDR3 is CASSQEEAAETQYF. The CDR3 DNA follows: TGTGCCAGCAGCCAAGAAGAGGCAGCAGAGACCCAGTACTTC.

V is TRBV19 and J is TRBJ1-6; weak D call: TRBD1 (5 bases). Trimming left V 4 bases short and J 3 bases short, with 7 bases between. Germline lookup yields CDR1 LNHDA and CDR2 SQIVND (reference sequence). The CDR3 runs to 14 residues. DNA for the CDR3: TGTGCCAGTAGTACCAGGGACTATAATTCACCCCTCCACTTT. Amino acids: CASSTRDYNSPLHF.

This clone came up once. The chain's CDR3 is CASSGTGGYEQYF. The CDR3 DNA sequence: TGTGCCAGCAGTGGGACAGGGGGGTACGAGCAGTACTTC. This chain joins TRBV2 and TRBJ2-7; TRBD1 agrees at 10 bases. Trimming took 4 bases from V and 4 from J; bases not matched to a gene: 1. The CDR3 is made up of 13 amino acids. Germline V gene lookup returns CDR1 SNHLY and CDR2 FYNNEI.

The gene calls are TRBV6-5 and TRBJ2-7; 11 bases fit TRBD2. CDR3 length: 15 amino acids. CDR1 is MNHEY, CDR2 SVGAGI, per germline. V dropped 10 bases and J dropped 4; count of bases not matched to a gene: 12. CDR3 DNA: TGTGCCACAAAGGGCACCTCTAGCGGGGGGTACGAGCAGTACTTC. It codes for CATKGTSSGGYEQYF.

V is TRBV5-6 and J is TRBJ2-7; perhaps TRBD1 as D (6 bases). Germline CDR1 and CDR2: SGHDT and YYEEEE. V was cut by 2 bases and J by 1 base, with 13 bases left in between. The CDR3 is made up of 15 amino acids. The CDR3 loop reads CASSFGGGQSYEQYF. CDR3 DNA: TGTGCCAGCAGCTTTGGTGGGGGCCAATCCTACGAGCAGTACTTC.

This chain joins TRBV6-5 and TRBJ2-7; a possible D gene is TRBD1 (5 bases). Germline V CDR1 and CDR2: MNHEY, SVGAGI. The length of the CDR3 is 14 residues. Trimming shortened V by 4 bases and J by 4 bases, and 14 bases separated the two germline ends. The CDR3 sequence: CASSSTTEHYEQYF. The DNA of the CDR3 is TGTGCCAGCAGTTCAACGACAGAGCATTACGAGCAGTACTTC.

Here the CDR3 DNA reads TGCGCCAGCAGCCTCCCGGGGGCGGGAGGGTACGAGCAGTACTTC. Its translation: CASSLPGAGGYEQYF. The rearrangement links TRBV4-1 to TRBJ2-7; the match to TRBD2 covers 9 bases. V shed 4 bases, J shed 4 bases, and the junction held 8 bases outside the gene matches. The germline CDR1 and CDR2 sequences are MGHRA and YSYEKL. The CDR3 sequence is 15 residues long.

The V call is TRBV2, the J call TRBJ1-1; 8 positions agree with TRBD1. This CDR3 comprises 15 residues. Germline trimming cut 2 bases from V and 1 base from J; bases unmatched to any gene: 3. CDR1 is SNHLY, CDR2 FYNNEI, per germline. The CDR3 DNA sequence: TGTGCCAGCAGTGAACAGGGGGCTCCGAACACTGAAGCTTTCTTT. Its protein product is CASSEQGAPNTEAFF. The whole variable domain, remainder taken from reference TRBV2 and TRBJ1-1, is EPEVTQTPSHQVTQMGQEVILRCVPISNHLYFYWYRQILGQKVEFLVSFYNNEISEKSEIFDDQFSVERPDGSNFTLKIRSTKLEDSAMYFCASSEQGAPNTEAFFGQGTRLTVV.

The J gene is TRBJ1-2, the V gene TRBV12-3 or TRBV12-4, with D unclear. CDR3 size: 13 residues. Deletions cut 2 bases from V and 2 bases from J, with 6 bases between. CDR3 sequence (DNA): TGTGCCAGCAGTTTAAGCGCGAACTATGGCTACACCTTC. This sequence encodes CASSLSANYGYTF.

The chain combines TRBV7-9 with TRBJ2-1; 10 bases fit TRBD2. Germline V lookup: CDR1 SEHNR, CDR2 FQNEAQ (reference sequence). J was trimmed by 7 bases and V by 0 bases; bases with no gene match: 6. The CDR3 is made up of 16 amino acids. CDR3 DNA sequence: TGTGCCAGCAGCTTAGCTTTACCGGGACTAGCGAATGAGCAGTTCTTC. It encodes CASSLALPGLANEQFF.

CDR3 sequence reads: CSALMRETQYF. DNA for the CDR3: TGCAGTGCGTTGATGAGAGAGACCCAGTACTTC. The V and J genes are TRBV20-1 and TRBJ2-5; D unresolved. The CDR3 extends over 11 amino acids. V was shortened by 6 bases and J by 4 bases, with 9 bases between the two germline ends. In germline, CDR1 is DFQATT, CDR2 SNEGSKA (reference sequence).

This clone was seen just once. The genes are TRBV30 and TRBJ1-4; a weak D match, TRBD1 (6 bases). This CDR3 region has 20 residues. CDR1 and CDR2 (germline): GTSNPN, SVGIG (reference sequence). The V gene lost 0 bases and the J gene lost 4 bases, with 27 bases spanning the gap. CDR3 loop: CAWSVVQGPQGGRLNEKLFF. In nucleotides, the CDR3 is TGTGCCTGGAGTGTTGTCCAGGGCCCCCAAGGGGGTCGGCTTAATGAAAAACTGTTTTTT.

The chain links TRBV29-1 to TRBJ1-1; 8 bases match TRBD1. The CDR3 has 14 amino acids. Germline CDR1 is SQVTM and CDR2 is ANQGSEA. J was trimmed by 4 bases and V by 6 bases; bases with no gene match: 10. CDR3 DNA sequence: TGCAGCGTCGTGAGGACAGGGAGGGTCACTGAAGCTTTCTTT. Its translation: CSVVRTGRVTEAFF. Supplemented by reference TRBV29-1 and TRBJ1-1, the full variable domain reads SAVISQKPSRDICQRGTSLTIQCQVDSQVTMMFWYRQQPGQSLTLIATANQGSEATYESGFVIDKFPISRPNLTFSTLTVSNMSPEDSSIYLCSVVRTGRVTEAFFGQGTRLTVV.

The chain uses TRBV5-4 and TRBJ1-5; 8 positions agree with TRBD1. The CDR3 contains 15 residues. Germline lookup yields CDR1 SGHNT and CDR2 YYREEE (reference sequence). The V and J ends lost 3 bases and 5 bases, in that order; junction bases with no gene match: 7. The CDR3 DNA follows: TGTGCCAGCAGCTCGGGTGGACAGGGTGATCAGCCCCAGCATTTT. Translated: CASSSGGQGDQPQHF.

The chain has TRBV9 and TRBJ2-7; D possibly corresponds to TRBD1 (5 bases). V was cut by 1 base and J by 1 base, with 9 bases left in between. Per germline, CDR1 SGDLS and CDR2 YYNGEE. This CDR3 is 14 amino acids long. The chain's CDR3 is CASSVRQKSYEQYF. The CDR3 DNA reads TGTGCCAGCAGCGTACGACAGAAGTCCTACGAGCAGTACTTC. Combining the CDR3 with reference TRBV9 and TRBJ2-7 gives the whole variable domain DSGVTQTPKHLITATGQRVTLRCSPRSGDLSVYWYQQSLDQGLQFLIQYYNGEERAKGNILERFSAQQFPDLHSELNLSSLELGDSALYFCASSVRQKSYEQYFGPGTRLTVT.

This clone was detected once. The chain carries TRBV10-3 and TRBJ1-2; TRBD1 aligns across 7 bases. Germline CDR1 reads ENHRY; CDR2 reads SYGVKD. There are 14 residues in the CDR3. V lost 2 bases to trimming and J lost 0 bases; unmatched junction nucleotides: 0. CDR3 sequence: CAISETGANYGYTF. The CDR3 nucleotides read TGTGCCATCAGTGAGACAGGGGCTAACTATGGCTACACCTTC.

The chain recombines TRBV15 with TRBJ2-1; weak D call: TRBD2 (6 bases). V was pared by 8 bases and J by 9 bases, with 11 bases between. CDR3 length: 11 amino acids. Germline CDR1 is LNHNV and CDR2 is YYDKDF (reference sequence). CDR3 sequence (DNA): TGTGCCACCGGTGGGAGGAGTGAGCAGTTCTTC. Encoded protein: CATGGRSEQFF.

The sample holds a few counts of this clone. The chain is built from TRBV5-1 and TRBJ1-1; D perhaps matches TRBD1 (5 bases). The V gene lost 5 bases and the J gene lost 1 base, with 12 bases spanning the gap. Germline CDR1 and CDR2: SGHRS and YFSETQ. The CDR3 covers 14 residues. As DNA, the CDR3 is TGCGCCAGCAGTAATGGGGGGACGAACACTGAAGCTTTCTTT. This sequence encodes CASSNGGTNTEAFF.

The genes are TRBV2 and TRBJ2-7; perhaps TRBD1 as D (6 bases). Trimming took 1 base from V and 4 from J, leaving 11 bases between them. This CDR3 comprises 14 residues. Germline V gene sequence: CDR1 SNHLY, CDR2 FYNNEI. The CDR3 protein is CASSEEGTQYEQYF. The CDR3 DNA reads TGTGCCAGCAGTGAAGAGGGGACACAGTACGAGCAGTACTTC.

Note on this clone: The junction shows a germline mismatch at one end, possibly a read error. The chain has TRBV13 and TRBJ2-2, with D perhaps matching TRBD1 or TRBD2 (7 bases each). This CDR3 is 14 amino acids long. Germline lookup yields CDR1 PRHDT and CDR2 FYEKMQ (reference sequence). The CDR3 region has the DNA TGTGCCCGCAGGGGGGGGCGCGGCACCGGGGAGCTGTTTTTT. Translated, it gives CARRGGRGTGELFF.

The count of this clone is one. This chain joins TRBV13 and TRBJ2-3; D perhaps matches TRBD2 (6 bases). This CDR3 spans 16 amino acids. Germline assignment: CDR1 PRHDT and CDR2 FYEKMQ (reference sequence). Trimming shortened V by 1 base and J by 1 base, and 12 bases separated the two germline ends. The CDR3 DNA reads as TGTGCCAGCAGCTTAGATATCGGGGGACGCACAGATACGCAGTATTTT. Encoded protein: CASSLDIGGRTDTQYF.

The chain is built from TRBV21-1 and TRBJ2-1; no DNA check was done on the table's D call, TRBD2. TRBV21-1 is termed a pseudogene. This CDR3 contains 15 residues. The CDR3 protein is CASSKKVAGTQEQFF. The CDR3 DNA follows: TGTGCCAGCAGCAAAAAGGTAGCGGGGACCCAGGAGCAGTTCTTC.

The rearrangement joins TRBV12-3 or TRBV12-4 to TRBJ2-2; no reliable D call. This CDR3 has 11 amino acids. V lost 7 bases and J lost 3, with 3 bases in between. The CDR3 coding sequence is TGTGCCAGCACTTACACCGGGGAGCTGTTTTTT. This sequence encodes CASTYTGELFF.